The 14 T cell receptor beta chains presented below share a single source sample, sequenced in a study of cytomegalovirus exposure and HLA in healthy donors. The primer mix had 60 Vbeta and 13 Jbeta primers. The assay was immunoSEQ multiplex PCR, and TCRdb's table has in-frame clones only and misses some. There are about 120,000 clones in the sample; roughly 63% occur only once, and approximately 9.1% lies in the top ten. The sequenced sample consisted of PBMCs. These receptors came from a man aged 35 to 55 in good health and CMV-seropositive.

CDR3 in amino acids: CASSQTSSGGTDTQYF. The CDR3 DNA reads as TGCGCCAGCAGCCAGACCTCTAGCGGGGGTACAGATACGCAGTATTTT. The rearrangement uses TRBV4-1 and TRBJ2-3; 10 bases are a match to TRBD2. There are 16 residues in the CDR3. Looked up from germline, CDR1 is MGHRA and CDR2 is YSYEKL. J was trimmed by 3 bases and V by 3 bases; bases with no gene match: 6.

This clone was picked up a small number of times. This chain connects TRBV19 to TRBJ2-3, with 7 positions matching TRBD2. The V gene's germline CDR1 is LNHDA and CDR2 SQIVND (reference sequence). The CDR3 spans 16 residues. V was clipped by 2 bases and J by 3 bases; unmatched bases: 8. The CDR3 sequence is CASSIRDGAGTDTQYF. The CDR3, as DNA: TGTGCCAGTAGTATAAGGGATGGAGCGGGAACAGATACGCAGTATTTT.

The chain employs TRBV5-4 and TRBJ2-5, with 12 bases identical to TRBD2. The germline V gene has CDR1 SGHNT and CDR2 YYREEE (reference sequence). Trimming took 4 bases from V and 5 from J; bases not matched to a gene: 12. The CDR3 runs to 17 residues. For the CDR3, the DNA is TGTGCCAGCAGCGTTGCGCCTAGCGGGAGGGCCAGCGAGACCCAGTACTTC. Amino acid sequence: CASSVAPSGRASETQYF.

V gene TRBV18 combines with J gene TRBJ2-7, with D possibly TRBD1 on 6 matching bases. The V end was cut by 3 bases, the J end by 7 bases, with 13 bases between. Germline V gene lookup returns CDR1 KGHSH and CDR2 LQKENI. The CDR3 spans 13 residues. As DNA, the CDR3 is TGTGCCAGCTCACCCATCAACGGACAGGAGCAGTACTTC. It encodes CASSPINGQEQYF.

This clone has only a few counts. The CDR3 region is CASSILPGQGIEEQYF. The DNA for the CDR3 is TGTGCCAGTAGTATACTACCGGGACAGGGGATTGAGGAGCAGTACTTC. This rearrangement joins TRBV19 to TRBJ2-7, with 10 bases matching TRBD1. V was clipped by 2 bases and J by 7 bases; unmatched bases: 11. The length of the CDR3 is 16 residues. In germline, CDR1 is LNHDA, CDR2 SQIVND (reference sequence).

The chain joins TRBV4-3 to TRBJ2-1, with D perhaps matching TRBD1 (7 bases). The V gene lost 4 bases and the J gene lost 6 bases, with 16 bases spanning the gap. The CDR3 is 15 residues long. Germline CDR1 and CDR2: LGHNA and YSLEER. This CDR3 is CASSLAQGGVNEQFF. The CDR3 DNA reads as TGCGCCAGCAGCCTTGCCCAGGGGGGTGTCAATGAGCAGTTCTTC.

This rearrangement joins TRBV5-6 to TRBJ2-5; D remains unclear. V lost 0 bases to trimming and J lost 2 bases, with 5 bases between them. The germline V gene has CDR1 SGHDT and CDR2 YYEEEE. This CDR3 region has 13 residues. The CDR3 DNA reads TGTGCCAGCAGCTTGGAACAGCAAGAGACCCAGTACTTC. Protein: CASSLEQQETQYF.

This chain connects TRBV6-1 to TRBJ1-1; 9 bases map to TRBD1. The CDR3 has 14 residues. The junction had 4 bases not matched to a gene; V was cut back by 6 bases and J by 2 bases. The germline V gene encodes CDR1 MNHNS and CDR2 SASEGT. CDR3 DNA sequence: TGTGCCAGCAGAGTAACAGGGGGCAACACTGAAGCTTTCTTT. Its translation: CASRVTGGNTEAFF.

This rearrangement joins TRBV27 to TRBJ1-1; D remains ambiguous. Germline V gene lookup returns CDR1 MNHEY and CDR2 SMNVEV (reference sequence). Deletions cut 6 bases from V and 3 bases from J, with 5 bases between. The length of the CDR3 is 11 residues. For the CDR3, the DNA is TGTGCCAGCAGGTCCTACACTGAAGCTTTCTTT. Amino acids: CASRSYTEAFF.

The V call is TRBV6-1, the J call TRBJ1-2; D might be TRBD1 (6 bases). Germline-derived CDR1 and CDR2 are MNHNS and SASEGT. Trimming removed 2 bases at V and 2 bases at J, with 18 bases between. CDR3 size: 17 residues. The CDR3 bases are TGTGCCAGCAGTGAACGTGACAGGCGGACTTTAAACTATGGCTACACCTTC. It translates to CASSERDRRTLNYGYTF.

The genes are TRBV6-5 and TRBJ1-2; D is possibly TRBD1 (6 bases). The CDR3 is made up of 14 amino acids. Germline-derived CDR1 and CDR2 are MNHEY and SVGAGI. V was clipped by 2 bases and J by 2 bases, with 9 bases between them. The CDR3 region has the DNA TGTGCCAGCAGTTACACCCAGGGGAACTATGGCTACACCTTC. Protein product: CASSYTQGNYGYTF.

V and J are TRBV4-1 and TRBJ1-6, with no clear D. The CDR3 extends over 15 amino acids. CDR1 and CDR2 from the germline V gene are MGHRA and YSYEKL. Trimming took off 3 bases at V and 10 bases at J, with 16 bases between the two ends. The chain's CDR3 is CASSHVSSIRSPLHF. The CDR3 coding sequence is TGCGCCAGCAGCCACGTTTCGAGTATACGGTCACCCCTCCACTTT.

CDR3: CASSKGDMETQYF. CDR3 nucleotides: TGCGCCAGCAGTAAGGGGGATATGGAGACCCAGTACTTC. V is TRBV5-1 and J is TRBJ2-5, with D maybe TRBD1 (6 bases). Looked up from germline, CDR1 is SGHRS and CDR2 is YFSETQ. V was pared by 5 bases and J by 5 bases, with 13 bases between. This CDR3 contains 13 residues.

V is TRBV7-9 and J is TRBJ2-1, with 7 bases lining up with TRBD2. V lost 4 bases to trimming and J lost 2 bases; unmatched junction nucleotides: 8. This CDR3 has 16 amino acids. Germline lookup yields CDR1 SEHNR and CDR2 FQNEAQ (reference sequence). CDR3 nucleotides: TGTGCCAGCAGCTCCAACACCGGGACTACCTACAATGAGCAGTTCTTC. Its translation: CASSSNTGTTYNEQFF.